This TCR beta chain was identified during a study of tumor and adjacent non-tumor tissue in lung cancer. Three rounds of nested PCR, following a modified ARM-PCR protocol, produced the TCRbeta library. A single record per CDR3 protein comes from TCRdb applying MiXCR to the multiplex PCR reads. The sample gives approximately 90,000 distinct CDR3 sequences, roughly 62% of which show up once; roughly 15% is in the top ten. This CDR3 is built from 15 residues. CDR1 is SGHAT and CDR2 is FQNNGV in the germline V gene. This clonotype was seen only a few times. Germline is not matched at one junction end, which may reflect a read error. No cell sorting was done before RNA was extracted from the tissue.

The receptor was derived from a man in his 70s with non-small cell lung cancer. Sequencing used lung tumor tissue. The gene calls are TRBV11-2 and TRBJ2-5; 9 nucleotides match TRBD1. In DNA form, the CDR3 reads TGTGCCAGCAGCATAGGGGACAGGGACCAAGAGATCCAGTACTTC. Amino acids: CASSIGDRDQEIQYF.